Below, one TCR beta chain is given with its context. Its target is not known. At one of its ends the junction is not consistent with the germline gene, which may arise from a read error. The germline V gene encodes CDR1 SSHAT and CDR2 FNYEAQ (reference sequence). This CDR3 spans 16 amino acids. This entry belongs to a study of identical twins. General study points: Low generation probability was overrepresented in out-of-frame alpha sequences shared by twins. Models underestimated out-of-frame TCR alpha sharing in monozygotic twins.

TCRdb processed the 5' RACE reads anew with MiXCR; each CDR3 protein has one entry. The sample contains around 220,000 distinct CDR3 sequences, about 10% of which appear only once. The rearrangement joins TRBV7-7 to TRBJ2-1; 7 bases match TRBD2. Material: memory T cells sorted from blood. This sequence was found in a man in his forties or fifties in good health. The DNA of the CDR3 is TGTGCTAGCAGCCCCTCCGTGCGGGGGACCAACAATGAGCAGTTCTTC. Translation gives CASSPSVRGTNNEQFF.